The 26 T cell receptor beta chains below come from one sample, sequenced in a study of CD8 T cells in ankylosing spondylitis. TCRdb used MiXCR to reprocess the 5' RACE reads, holding one entry per CDR3 protein. The sample includes approximately 150,000 distinct CDR3 sequences, around a tenth of them seen just once. Source material: blood, either unsorted or a sorted T cell fraction (not recorded which). Receptors originate from a female donor with ankylosing spondylitis or in good health (not recorded which).

This chain connects TRBV24-1 to TRBJ2-1, with TRBD2 matching 14 bases. The V segment lost 1 base and the J segment 10 bases; nucleotides outside the gene matches: 5. CDR3 length: 16 residues. Germline V gives CDR1 KGHDR, CDR2 SFDVKD. CDR3 residues: CATSDFGTSGSREQFF. CDR3 nucleotides: TGTGCCACCAGTGATTTTGGGACTAGCGGGAGTCGAGAGCAGTTCTTC.

The chain has TRBV6-1 and TRBJ2-1; a weak D match, TRBD2 (6 bases). The CDR3 has 15 residues. Looked up from germline, CDR1 is MNHNS and CDR2 is SASEGT. The V end lost 2 bases, the J end lost 0 bases, and 8 bases lay between the germline ends. CDR3 bases: TGTGCCAGCAGTGAATTAGCGGACTCCTACAATGAGCAGTTCTTC. Residues: CASSELADSYNEQFF.

In this sample, this clonotype turned up a few times. The V and J genes are TRBV18 and TRBJ2-7; D gene ambiguous. The germline V gene encodes CDR1 KGHSH and CDR2 LQKENI. This CDR3 is built from 13 residues. Between the trimmed V and J ends, which lost 5 bases and 2 bases, there was a span of 10 bases. The CDR3 sequence: CASSSEGPYEQYF. DNA for the CDR3: TGTGCCAGCTCATCTGAAGGTCCCTACGAGCAGTACTTC.

V usage is TRBV7-2 and J usage is TRBJ2-1; possible D gene TRBD1, 5 bases. CDR1 is SGHTA and CDR2 is FQGNSA in the germline V gene. Trimming removed 3 bases at V and 5 bases at J, with 11 bases between. This CDR3 spans 14 amino acids. The CDR3 is CASSFSQGDNEQFF. CDR3 DNA sequence: TGTGCCAGCAGCTTCAGTCAGGGCGACAATGAGCAGTTCTTC.

This clonotype came up a few times. J is TRBJ2-2 and V is TRBV9, with 7 bases lining up with TRBD2. Looked up from germline, CDR1 is SGDLS and CDR2 is YYNGEE. With V trimmed by 4 bases and J by 4 bases, 13 bases remained unmatched. This CDR3 is built from 17 residues. The CDR3 region has the DNA TGTGCCAGCAGCACCGGCGAGAGCGGGACCCGCACCGGGGAGCTGTTTTTT. Protein: CASSTGESGTRTGELFF.

This clonotype was observed at least ten times. J is TRBJ1-2 and V is TRBV9; the match to TRBD1 covers 7 bases. Germline-derived CDR1 and CDR2 are SGDLS and YYNGEE. This CDR3 has 12 amino acids. V trimming: 3 bases; J trimming: 4 bases; junction bases outside the gene matches: 0. The chain's CDR3 is CASSGDSYGYTF. CDR3 DNA sequence: TGTGCCAGCAGCGGGGACAGCTATGGCTACACCTTC.

The table lists this clonotype with many counts. The chain joins TRBV7-2 to TRBJ2-5; D could derive from TRBD1 or TRBD2 (5 bases each). This CDR3 contains 13 residues. Germline V gene sequence: CDR1 SGHTA, CDR2 FQGNSA. The V and J ends lost 3 bases and 4 bases respectively, with 9 bases between them. This chain's CDR3 is CASSFGGSETQYF. The CDR3 bases are TGTGCCAGCAGCTTTGGGGGATCAGAGACCCAGTACTTC.

The rearrangement links TRBV27 to TRBJ2-7, with D tentatively TRBD1 (6 bases). CDR1 and CDR2 (germline): MNHEY, SMNVEV (reference sequence). The CDR3 has 13 residues. V lost 3 bases to trimming and J lost 0 bases, with 6 bases between them. The CDR3 loop reads CASSLGHSYEQYF. In DNA form, the CDR3 reads TGTGCCAGCAGTTTGGGACACTCCTACGAGCAGTACTTC.

This clonotype was found a few times. V usage is TRBV7-6 and J usage is TRBJ2-4; no clear D gene. From germline, CDR1 is SGHVS and CDR2 FNYEAQ. There are 15 residues in the CDR3. V was trimmed by 4 bases and J by 3 bases, leaving 13 bases between them. CDR3 in DNA: TGTGCCAGCAGCTCTGACCCTCTGGGCAAAAACATTCAGTACTTC. This encodes CASSSDPLGKNIQYF.

This clonotype was picked up many times. The chain recombines TRBV7-9 with TRBJ1-6; tentative D call: TRBD1 (6 bases). The V end was cut by 2 bases, the J end by 0 bases, with 11 bases between. Germline CDR1 is SEHNR and CDR2 is FQNEAQ (reference sequence). The CDR3 has 17 amino acids. CDR3: CASSLSTGSSYNSPLHF. The CDR3 bases are TGTGCCAGCAGCTTAAGTACAGGGAGCTCCTATAATTCACCCCTCCACTTT. Based on the CDR3 plus reference TRBV7-9 and TRBJ1-6, the full variable domain is DTGVSQNPRHKITKRGQNVTFRCDPISEHNRLYWYRQTLGQGPEFLTYFQNEAQLEKSRLLSDRFSAERPKGSFSTLEIQRTEQGDSAMYLCASSLSTGSSYNSPLHFGNGTRLTVT.

Ten or more counts support this clonotype. The chain links TRBV4-3 to TRBJ2-1; D uncertain. CDR3 length: 15 amino acids. The germline V gene has CDR1 LGHNA and CDR2 YSLEER. Trimming took off 1 base at V and 7 bases at J, with 14 bases between the two ends. CDR3 nucleotides: TGCGCCAGCAGCCAAGTTCCCTCAAGAGATAATGAGCAGTTCTTC. Translating it yields CASSQVPSRDNEQFF.

The CDR3 region is CASSQGTVEAFF. DNA for the CDR3: TGTGCCAGCAGCCAAGGGACGGTTGAAGCTTTCTTT. This sequence joins TRBV4-2 and TRBJ1-1; D not certain. This CDR3 is built from 12 residues. Per the germline V gene, CDR1 is LGHNA and CDR2 is YNFKEQ. Trimming removed 1 base at V and 7 bases at J, with 7 bases between.

The rearrangement uses TRBV20-1 and TRBJ2-1; 9 nucleotides agree with TRBD2. This CDR3 region has 15 residues. From germline, CDR1 is DFQATT and CDR2 SNEGSKA (reference sequence). V gave up 5 bases and J gave up 5 bases; unmatched junction bases: 10. The CDR3, as DNA: TGCAGTGCTGTATTTCCGGGACTAGCTAACAATGAGCAGTTCTTC. This gives the protein CSAVFPGLANNEQFF.

The chain links TRBV25-1 to TRBJ1-2; D is possibly TRBD1 (6 bases). The CDR3 is made up of 15 amino acids. Germline V gene sequence: CDR1 MGHDK, CDR2 SYGVNS. V lost 2 bases and J 6 bases, leaving 16 bases between the germline ends. The CDR3 DNA reads TGTGCCAGCAGTGAAATGGGCAGGGGTATCGATGGCTACACCTTC. This codes for CASSEMGRGIDGYTF.

This clonotype has just a few counts. The genes are TRBV6-2 or TRBV6-3 and TRBJ2-1; either TRBD1 or TRBD2 may supply D (5 bases each). V lost 7 bases to trimming and J lost 5 bases, with 15 bases between them. In germline, CDR1 is MNHEY, CDR2 SVGEGT. The CDR3 totals 14 residues. CDR3 sequence reads: CASTGLAIHNEQFF. DNA for the CDR3: TGTGCCAGCACAGGGCTAGCCATACACAATGAGCAGTTCTTC.

This clonotype was recorded many times. For the CDR3, the DNA is TGTGCCATCAGTGCCGGGCCCTACAATGAGCAGTTCTTC. It translates to CAISAGPYNEQFF. This chain uses TRBV10-3 with TRBJ2-1; no definite D call. The germline V and J ends were trimmed by 4 bases and 2 bases, with 6 bases remaining between them. Germline V lookup: CDR1 ENHRY, CDR2 SYGVKD. The CDR3 has 13 residues.

V is TRBV20-1 and J is TRBJ2-1; D remains ambiguous. Trimming removed 0 bases at V and 5 bases at J, with 8 bases between. Looked up from germline, CDR1 is DFQATT and CDR2 is SNEGSKA (reference sequence). There are 13 residues in the CDR3. For the CDR3, the DNA is TGCAGTGCTAGAGACCCCGCGGACAATGAGCAGTTCTTC. Protein product: CSARDPADNEQFF.

The J gene is TRBJ2-7, the V gene TRBV13; TRBD2 aligns across 7 bases. The germline V gene encodes CDR1 PRHDT and CDR2 FYEKMQ (reference sequence). V lost 5 bases to trimming and J lost 2 bases; unmatched junction nucleotides: 12. The CDR3 totals 16 residues. This chain's CDR3 is CASSRRSYGGTYEQYF. CDR3 DNA sequence: TGTGCCAGCAGCCGCCGGTCGTACGGGGGGACCTACGAGCAGTACTTC. Full variable domain (outside the CDR3, taken from reference TRBV13 and TRBJ2-7): AAGVIQSPRHLIKEKRETATLKCYPIPRHDTVYWYQQGPGQDPQFLISFYEKMQSDKGSIPDRFSAQQFSDYHSELNMSSLELGDSALYFCASSRRSYGGTYEQYFGPGTRLTVT.

This clonotype is large in the sample. This rearrangement joins TRBV6-4 to TRBJ2-1; no clear D gene. Per germline, CDR1 MRHNA and CDR2 SNTAGT. This CDR3 contains 15 residues. V was clipped by 0 bases and J by 8 bases, with 14 bases between them. The CDR3: CASSDSISTVDEQFF. CDR3 DNA: TGTGCCAGCAGTGACTCAATCTCTACCGTCGATGAGCAGTTCTTC.

The genes are TRBV7-9 and TRBJ1-1; 8 nucleotides line up with TRBD1. Trimming at V came to 5 bases and at J to 3 bases, leaving 14 bases not matched to a gene. CDR1 is SEHNR and CDR2 is FQNEAQ in the germline V gene (reference sequence). The CDR3 contains 17 residues. The CDR3 reads CASSIQGETWSDTEAFF. The CDR3 bases are TGTGCCAGCAGCATACAGGGGGAAACCTGGAGTGACACTGAAGCTTTCTTT.

The chain is built from TRBV11-2 and TRBJ2-1; tentative D call: TRBD2 (5 bases). Per germline, CDR1 SGHAT and CDR2 FQNNGV. This CDR3 contains 15 residues. V gave up 3 bases and J gave up 8 bases, with 17 bases separating them. CDR3 in amino acids: CASSFSGVDGDEQFF. The CDR3 DNA follows: TGTGCCAGCAGCTTCTCCGGGGTCGATGGAGATGAGCAGTTCTTC.

This chain uses TRBV7-6 with TRBJ1-5; D is unclear. Looked up from germline, CDR1 is SGHVS and CDR2 is FNYEAQ. The CDR3 is made up of 13 amino acids. Trimming stripped 5 bases from V and 5 bases from J, with 10 bases between. CDR3: CASSADTDQPQHF. The CDR3 nucleotides read TGTGCCAGCAGCGCTGACACGGATCAGCCCCAGCATTTT.

This chain joins TRBV6-1 and TRBJ1-5; maybe TRBD1 (5 bases). The CDR3 runs to 14 residues. The V end was cut by 8 bases, the J end by 2 bases, with 13 bases between. Per the germline V gene, CDR1 is MNHNS and CDR2 is SASEGT. CDR3 bases: TGTGCCAGCTCCCAGGGTAGGGGCAATCAGCCCCAGCATTTT. It specifies CASSQGRGNQPQHF.

The chain combines TRBV10-1 with TRBJ2-7; D not resolved. The CDR3 has 16 residues. Germline-derived CDR1 and CDR2 are WNHNN and SYGVQD (reference sequence). V lost 0 bases and J lost 1, with 13 bases in between. CDR3 residues: CASSESRTSNSYEQYF. CDR3 DNA sequence: TGCGCCAGCAGTGAGTCTCGGACCTCCAATTCCTACGAGCAGTACTTC.

This clonotype was picked up a small number of times. This sequence joins TRBV20-1 and TRBJ2-1; possible D gene TRBD2, 5 bases. The CDR3 has 16 residues. Per germline, CDR1 DFQATT and CDR2 SNEGSKA (reference sequence). The V gene lost 0 bases and the J gene lost 5 bases, with 17 bases spanning the gap. The CDR3 DNA follows: TGCAGTGCTAGAGAGCCCCTGGCGGGCGTTAACAATGAGCAGTTCTTC. Translation: CSAREPLAGVNNEQFF.

The sample holds many counts of this clonotype. An end of the junction differs from the germline gene, which may be a read error. This rearrangement joins TRBV5-1 to TRBJ1-1; possible D gene TRBD1, 5 bases. CDR1 and CDR2 (germline): SGHRS, YFSETQ. The CDR3 contains 14 residues. The CDR3 region is CASSLGDLNTEAFF. The CDR3 DNA reads TGTGCCAGCAGTTTGGGGGATTTGAACACTGAAGCTTTCTTT.